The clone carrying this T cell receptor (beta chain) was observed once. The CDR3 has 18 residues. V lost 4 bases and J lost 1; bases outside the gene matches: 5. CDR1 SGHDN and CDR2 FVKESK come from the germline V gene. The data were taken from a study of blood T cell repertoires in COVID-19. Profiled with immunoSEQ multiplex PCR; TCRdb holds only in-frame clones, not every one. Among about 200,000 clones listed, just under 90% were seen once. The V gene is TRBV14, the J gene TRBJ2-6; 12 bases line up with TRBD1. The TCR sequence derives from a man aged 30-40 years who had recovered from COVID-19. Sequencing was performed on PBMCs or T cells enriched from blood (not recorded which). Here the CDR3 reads CASSPRDRGLSGANVLTF. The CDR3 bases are TGTGCCAGCAGCCCCCGGGACAGGGGGCTATCTGGGGCCAACGTCCTGACTTTC. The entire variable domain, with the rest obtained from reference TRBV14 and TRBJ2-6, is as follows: EAGVTQFPSHSVIEKGQTVTLRCDPISGHDNLYWYRRVMGKEIKFLLHFVKESKQDESGMPNNRFLAERTGGTYSTLKVQPAELEDSGVYFCASSPRDRGLSGANVLTFGAGSRLTVL.